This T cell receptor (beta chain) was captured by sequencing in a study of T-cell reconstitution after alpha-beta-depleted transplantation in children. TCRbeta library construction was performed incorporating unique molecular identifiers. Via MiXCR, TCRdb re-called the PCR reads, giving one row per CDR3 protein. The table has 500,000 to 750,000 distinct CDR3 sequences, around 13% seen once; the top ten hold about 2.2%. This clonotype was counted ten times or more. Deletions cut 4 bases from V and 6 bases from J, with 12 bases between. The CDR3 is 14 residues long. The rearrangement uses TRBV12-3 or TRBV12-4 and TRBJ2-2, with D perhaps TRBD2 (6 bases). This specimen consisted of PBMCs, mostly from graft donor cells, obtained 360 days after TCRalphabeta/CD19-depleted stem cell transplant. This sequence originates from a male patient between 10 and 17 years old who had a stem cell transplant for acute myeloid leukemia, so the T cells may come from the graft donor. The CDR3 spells CASSSRLVPGELFF. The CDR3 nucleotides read TGTGCCAGCAGTTCCCGACTAGTGCCCGGGGAGCTGTTTTTT.